The entry that follows covers one TCR beta chain sequence. Its antigen target is currently unknown. Base qualities are not at hand, and no much larger clone is one base apart. CDR3 length: 14 amino acids, cysteine to phenylalanine. Left in the record is the CDR3 DNA by itself, 42 bases read in frame from the first base. V is pruned by 2 bases and J by 3 bases, leaving 1 base of the junction without a gene match. Reading the germline V gene (reference sequence) gives CDR1 GTSNPN and CDR2 SVGIG. The data are from a study of blood T cell repertoires in COVID-19 (dated by TCRdb to the early 2020s). Background on the whole study: The collaborator samples originated in the United States, Italy and Spain and spanned the acute and convalescent phases of COVID-19. Samples were obtained from the ongoing ImmuneRACE study (first 160 participants) and from 950 to 1,500 subjects provided by 6 global collaborators. The material from the prospective study consisted of cDNA or gDNA derived from T cells, B-cell-depleted T cells, or PBMCs. A de-identified subject ID, COVID-19 status, age in years and sex were almost always included in the sample metadata. Subjects who had been exposed to COVID-19, were actively infected with it, or had recovered from it provided the deeply sampled blood TCRbeta repertoires that made up the dataset. Where HLA class I and class II types were available, the types were taken from metadata supplied by the sample provider, not from assay-based typing. The repertoires were made available in a free public database intended to serve as a resource for research on the immune response to SARS-CoV-2.

The paper as a whole reports these results and caveats: How much clinical and demographic metadata was included differed by source and by participant, and the metadata was provided uncurated.

TCRbeta CDR3 regions were amplified from genomic DNA by means of the immunoSEQ Assay, a bias-controlled multiplex PCR. The authors processed their data as follows. Nucleated cell counts per sample were estimated from amplification of reference gene primers within the assay. Sequence reads were collapsed and filtered to measure the absolute abundance of every unique TCRbeta CDR3 rearrangement. For each sample, productive Simpson clonality was calculated as the square root of Simpson's diversity index across productive rearrangements. Drawn from immuneACCESS, this table holds only the in-frame rearrangements with V and J called that TCRdb kept. Clones are partly lost; checked studies trace under half to an unresolved V gene and leave the rest unexplained. V and J calls and clone size are copied from that table; D and trimming were computed from the DNA. Here the sample has 330,000 or so clones; 80% to 90% occur a single time. The top ten hold less than 5.5% of the sample.

Enrolling through a virtual design, the prospective study's participants ranged in age from about 18 to 89 years and lived across 24 United States geographic areas. In the prospective study, participants were assigned to cohorts based on the clinical history participants reported in a screening survey and a study questionnaire. ImmuneRACE Cohort 3 recovered participants were defined by two consecutive negative NP/OP PCR tests, healthcare professional clearance, or symptom resolution. Mobile phlebotomists in the prospective study collected whole blood, serum and a nasopharyngeal or oropharyngeal swab from every participant. Participants in the prospective study had the option to provide additional blood draws and questionnaires over a roughly two-month period. Blood samples from the prospective study were shipped frozen or at room temperature prior to DNA extraction.

Specimen: PBMCs or T cells enriched from blood (not recorded which). The receptor was isolated from a man aged 30-40 years who had recovered from COVID-19. The sequence is built from TRBV30 and TRBJ2-1; TRBD2 agrees with 10 junctional bases. The DNA sequence follows: TGTGCCTGGAGTCGGACTAGCGGCTACAATGAGCAGTTCTTC. It codes for CAWSRTSGYNEQFF. When the CDR3 is completed using the reference TRBV30 and TRBJ2-1 genes on either side, the full variable domain is SQTIHQWPATLVQPVGSPLSLECTVEGTSNPNLYWYRQAAGRGLQLLFYSVGIGQISSEVPQNLSASRPQDRQFILSSKKLLLSDSGFYLCAWSRTSGYNEQFFGPGTRLTVL.